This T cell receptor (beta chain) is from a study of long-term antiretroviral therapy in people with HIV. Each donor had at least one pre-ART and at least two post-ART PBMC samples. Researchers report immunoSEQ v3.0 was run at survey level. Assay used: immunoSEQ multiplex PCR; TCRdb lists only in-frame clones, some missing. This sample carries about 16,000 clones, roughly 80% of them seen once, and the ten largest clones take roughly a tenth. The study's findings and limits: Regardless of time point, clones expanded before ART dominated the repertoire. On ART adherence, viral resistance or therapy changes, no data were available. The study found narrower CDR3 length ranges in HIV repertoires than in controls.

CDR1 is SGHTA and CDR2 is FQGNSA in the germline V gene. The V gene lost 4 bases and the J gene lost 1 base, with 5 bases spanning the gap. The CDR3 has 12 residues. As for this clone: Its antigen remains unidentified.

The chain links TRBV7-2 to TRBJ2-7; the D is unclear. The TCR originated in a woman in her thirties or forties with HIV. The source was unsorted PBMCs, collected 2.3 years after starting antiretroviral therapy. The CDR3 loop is CASSSNSYEQYF. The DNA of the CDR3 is TGTGCCAGCAGCTCCAATTCCTACGAGCAGTACTTC.